This T cell receptor beta chain is from a study of T cells in Graves' hyperthyroidism and ophthalmopathy. Trimming cost V 2 bases and J 6 bases, with 10 bases left between them. CDR1 is MNHNS, CDR2 SASEGT, per germline. The CDR3 has 13 residues. When ophthalmopathy did not progress within 18 months, Graves' hyperthyroidism was considered stable. Any patient presenting with uncontrolled infection, other autoimmune disease, pregnancy or lactation was left out. This clonotype was detected ten times or more. Amplification of TCR beta CDR3 regions used RNA as the template. HTBI primers were the set used in a first-round RT-PCR of the TCR CDR3. MiXCR, run by TCRdb on the multiplex PCR reads, gives a single entry per CDR3 protein. The table has about 350,000 distinct CDR3 sequences, more than 11% seen once.

The clonotype was recovered from a woman between 25 and 40 years old with Graves' hyperthyroidism. The sample taken for sequencing was blood. The chain combines TRBV6-1 with TRBJ1-1; a possible D gene is TRBD1 (5 bases). The CDR3, as DNA: TGTGCCAGCAGTGAAATGGGACGGCCTGAAGCTTTCTTT. It yields the protein CASSEMGRPEAFF.